What follows are 3 T cell receptor beta chains derived from one specimen sequenced in a study of shared clonotypes between healthy human individuals. Assay: immunoSEQ multiplex PCR; the TCRdb copy retains only in-frame clones and omits some. Of a few million clones in the sample, roughly 93% are singletons; the top ten hold more than 1.5%. Terminally differentiated effector memory CD45RA+ cells were left out of the naive CD8 fraction, which was CD45RO-negative and positively selected for CCR7. Sequencing was carried out using naive CD8+ T cells from PBMCs. The receptor source for this set is a man aged 18 to 29 in good health. Some clones in this sample may be carry-over from other donors' samples.

This chain joins TRBV4-1 and TRBJ2-5; D not certain. CDR1 MGHRA and CDR2 YSYEKL come from the germline V gene. This CDR3 contains 16 residues. The V and J ends lost 1 base and 7 bases respectively, with 19 bases between them. Written as DNA, the CDR3 is TGCGCCAGCAGCCAAGTGGTATCCACCCTGAAAGGGACCCAGTACTTC. Its protein product is CASSQVVSTLKGTQYF.

This sequence joins TRBV28 and TRBJ1-5, with a weak D call TRBD1 (5 bases). CDR3 length: 14 residues. V was trimmed by 5 bases and J by 6 bases, leaving 14 bases between them. Germline assignment: CDR1 MDHEN and CDR2 SYDVKM. In DNA, the CDR3 is TGTGCCAGCAGTATCCCCGCGGGGCTTCAGCCCCAGCATTTT. It specifies CASSIPAGLQPQHF.

The V gene is TRBV6-5, the J gene TRBJ2-1; tentatively, D is TRBD2 (6 bases). Germline V gene data show CDR1 as MNHEY and CDR2 as SVGAGI. This CDR3 spans 14 amino acids. Trimming took off 3 bases at V and 5 bases at J, with 11 bases between the two ends. In DNA form, the CDR3 reads TGTGCCAGCAGTTATCGGGAGCTTCACAATGAGCAGTTCTTC. Translating it yields CASSYRELHNEQFF.